Described below is a single TCR beta chain sequence and its context. This sample is part of a study of T cells expressing NK-cell markers. The CDR3 has 14 amino acids. TCRdb re-called the 5' RACE reads and gives one entry per CDR3 protein, without DNA. The sample features about 260,000 distinct CDR3 sequences, with 0.39% in its top ten. The TCR sequence derives from a man between 18 and 35 years old in good health. What was sequenced was blood T cells: a sorted CD56 or NKG2C T cell subset, CD4+ or CD8+ T cells, or bulk PBMC T cells (not recorded which). The rearrangement joins TRBV12-3 or TRBV12-4 to TRBJ2-1; as DNA is missing, the TRBD1 call by TCRdb cannot be tested. CDR3 sequence reads: CASSWGADYNEQFF.